Listed below are T cell receptor beta chains from one sample, sequenced in a study of blood T cell repertoires in COVID-19. TCRdb's copy holds only in-frame clones and misses some; the assay was immunoSEQ multiplex PCR. Of approximately 170,000 clones listed, approximately 83% were seen once; the top ten hold about 11%. Sequenced input: peripheral blood. These receptor sequences come from a man in his 70s with active or convalescent COVID-19. The CDR3 runs from the conserved cysteine through the conserved F or W.

V gene: TRBV6-5
J gene: TRBJ2-3
CDR3 protein: CASSTFRPDTQYF

V gene: TRBV10-3
J gene: TRBJ2-5
CDR3 protein: CAIGSSGGQETQYF

V gene: TRBV5-1
J gene: TRBJ2-6
CDR3 protein: CASSPQLAPLSGANVLTF

V gene: TRBV5-5
J gene: TRBJ1-5
CDR3 protein: CASSLEGGGGQPQHF

V gene: TRBV27
J gene: TRBJ2-1
CDR3 protein: CASIRDIRSYNEQFF

V gene: TRBV18
J gene: TRBJ2-7
CDR3 protein: CASCRDTLYEQYF

V gene: TRBV2
J gene: TRBJ1-2
CDR3 protein: CASRGDFYGYTF

V gene: TRBV9
J gene: TRBJ1-1
CDR3 protein: CASSVGGGQSTEAFF

V gene: TRBV5-4
J gene: TRBJ2-3
CDR3 protein: CASSLGTYRTDTQYF

V gene: TRBV6-5
J gene: TRBJ1-1
CDR3 protein: CASSPTGDPPEAFF

V gene: TRBV7-9
J gene: TRBJ1-2
CDR3 protein: CASSLAQAGGDGYTF

V gene: TRBV28
J gene: TRBJ2-1
CDR3 protein: CATTSLLAKSYNEQFF

V gene: TRBV5-4
J gene: TRBJ2-7
CDR3 protein: CASSSGGYEQYF

V gene: TRBV6-5
J gene: TRBJ1-1
CDR3 protein: CASTALGGTEAFF

V gene: TRBV18
J gene: TRBJ1-6
CDR3 protein: CASSPGLNNSPLHF

V gene: TRBV5-4
J gene: TRBJ1-2
CDR3 protein: CASSFTGSYGYTF

V gene: TRBV18
J gene: TRBJ1-5
CDR3 protein: CASSPGVYRQSNQPQHF

V gene: TRBV18
J gene: TRBJ1-5
CDR3 protein: CASSLGALSNQPQHF

V gene: TRBV3-1/TRBV3-2
J gene: TRBJ1-1
CDR3 protein: CASSHWQMNTEAFF

V gene: TRBV18
J gene: TRBJ1-5
CDR3 protein: CASSSGTLQPQHF

V gene: TRBV6-1
J gene: TRBJ1-5
CDR3 protein: CASSESGGNQPQHF

V gene: TRBV24-1
J gene: TRBJ2-7
CDR3 protein: CATSGTSGTGQYF

V gene: TRBV10-3
J gene: TRBJ2-1
CDR3 protein: CAISPGQGGNEQFF

V gene: TRBV29-1
J gene: TRBJ2-3
CDR3 protein: CSAPTSGMTDTQYF

V gene: TRBV6-5
J gene: TRBJ2-1
CDR3 protein: CASSGSSYNEQFF

V gene: TRBV7-8
J gene: TRBJ1-6
CDR3 protein: CASSSSGQTTGSPLHF

V gene: TRBV5-6
J gene: TRBJ2-7
CDR3 protein: CASSLPQGGEQYF

V gene: TRBV6-2/TRBV6-3
J gene: TRBJ2-5
CDR3 protein: CASSYGGPETQYF

V gene: TRBV6-6
J gene: TRBJ2-2
CDR3 protein: CASSYSSGGRTGELFF

V gene: TRBV20-1
J gene: TRBJ2-2
CDR3 protein: CSASNGRGAGELFF

V gene: TRBV28
J gene: TRBJ1-5
CDR3 protein: CASQAESNQPQHF